The 3 T cell receptor beta chains below come from one sample, sequenced in a study of T cell responses to AZD1222 COVID-19 vaccine. Some clones are missing from TCRdb's copy, which holds only in-frame ones; the method was immunoSEQ multiplex PCR. The sample holds about 130,000 clones, around 87% seen once. The specimen comprised peripheral blood, sampled on day 0 of AZD1222 vaccination. These receptors were obtained from an adult in good health.

The chain has TRBV10-3 and TRBJ1-4; 7 bases are shared with TRBD1. This CDR3 region has 15 residues. Germline lookup yields CDR1 ENHRY and CDR2 SYGVKD. In DNA, the CDR3 is TGTGCGACGACAGGGAGAGATTCCCCTAATGAAAAACTGTTTTTT. Protein sequence: CATTGRDSPNEKLFF.

The J gene is TRBJ1-2, the V gene TRBV2, with D tentatively TRBD1 (5 bases). Trimming removed 7 bases from V and 4 bases from J, with 19 bases in between. The CDR3 covers 15 residues. Germline V gene sequence: CDR1 SNHLY, CDR2 FYNNEI. The CDR3 loop is CASNPDGRTPYGYTF. The DNA for the CDR3 is TGTGCCAGCAACCCGGACGGACGGACACCCTATGGCTACACCTTC.

The J gene is TRBJ1-1, the V gene TRBV5-1, with 10 bases matching TRBD1. CDR3 length: 14 amino acids. V was clipped by 3 bases and J by 3 bases; unmatched bases: 2. CDR1 and CDR2 (germline): SGHRS, YFSETQ. The CDR3 sequence: CASSWDRGHTEAFF. The CDR3 DNA sequence: TGCGCCAGCAGCTGGGACAGGGGTCACACTGAAGCTTTCTTT.